One T cell receptor (beta chain) is described in this entry. Processing was applied to graft tissue in order to liberate intraepithelial and lamina propria lymphocytes. Germline trimming cut 2 bases from V and 3 bases from J; bases unmatched to any gene: 4. This CDR3 has 15 amino acids. Germline CDR1 and CDR2: SGDLS and YYNGEE. This record comes from a study of graft-versus-host responses after intestinal transplantation. TCRdb's table, derived via immunoSEQ multiplex PCR, lists solely in-frame clones and lacks some. Among some 10,000 clones, 78% were seen once, and the ten largest hold approximately 24%.

The chain carries TRBV9 and TRBJ1-4, with 7 bases aligning to TRBD1. This specimen consisted of ileum tissue, obtained less than 550 days after intestinal transplant. This TCR derives from a human patient who received an intestinal transplant, so some T cells may come from the graft donor. In DNA, the CDR3 is TGTGCCAGCAGCGTGGGGACAGTTTCTAATGAAAAACTGTTTTTT. Protein: CASSVGTVSNEKLFF.